Each of the 21 T cell receptor beta chains below was sequenced from the same sample in a study of OX40 agonist ivuxolimab in advanced cancers. The table came from immunoSEQ multiplex PCR; TCRdb's copy has only in-frame clones and leaves some out. The sample records under 90,000 clones, approximately 92% being singletons. Sample: CD4+ or CD8+ T cells sorted from blood, taken in a trial of the OX40 agonist ivuxolimab. The receptors derive from an adult with an advanced solid tumor such as melanoma, head and neck, liver or kidney cancer.

The gene calls are TRBV5-1 and TRBJ2-2, with D uncertain. The CDR3 has 15 residues. The ends were cut back, 7 bases at V and 0 bases at J, with 13 bases in the middle. Germline V gene lookup returns CDR1 SGHRS and CDR2 YFSETQ. The CDR3 here is CASQTGGANTGELFF. CDR3 coding DNA: TGCGCCAGCCAAACCGGCGGAGCGAACACCGGGGAGCTGTTTTTT.

The rearrangement joins TRBV28 to TRBJ2-7; 7 nucleotides agree with TRBD1. The J segment lost 3 bases and the V segment lost 6 bases, leaving 8 bases of the junction unmatched. The CDR3 runs 14 residues. Germline values: CDR1 MDHEN, CDR2 SYDVKM. The CDR3 DNA is TGTGCCAGCAGGCCCGGGACAGCTCACTACGAGCAGTACTTC. Translated, it gives CASRPGTAHYEQYF. The variable domain in full, completed from reference TRBV28 and TRBJ2-7, reads DVKVTQSSRYLVKRTGEKVFLECVQDMDHENMFWYRQDPGLGLRLIYFSYDVKMKEKGDIPEGYSVSREKKERFSLILESASTNQTSMYLCASRPGTAHYEQYFGPGTRLTVT.

Regarding this clone: At the DNA level, this CDR3 is encoded by other sequences in the same sample as well. The chain employs TRBV6-5 and TRBJ2-3; D gene ambiguous. The ends were cut back, 2 bases at V and 2 bases at J, with 5 bases in the middle. CDR3 length: 13 residues. Per the germline V gene, CDR1 is MNHEY and CDR2 is SVGAGI. CDR3 region: CASSYGSTDTQYF. For the CDR3, the DNA is TGTGCCAGCAGTTACGGCTCCACAGATACGCAGTATTTT.

The count of this clone is one. The chain links TRBV10-3 to TRBJ1-6; D is unclear. The CDR3 has 15 amino acids. V lost 9 bases, J lost 5 bases, and 17 bases lay in between. CDR1 is ENHRY and CDR2 is SYGVKD in the germline V gene. In nucleotides, the CDR3 is TGTGCCATAGGCGTCAGCAATGTAGATAATTCACCCCTCCACTTT. It translates to CAIGVSNVDNSPLHF.

This chain links TRBV27 with TRBJ2-6; a weak D match, TRBD1 (6 bases). V lost 5 bases and J lost 3, with 8 bases in between. This CDR3 region has 14 residues. Germline V gives CDR1 MNHEY, CDR2 SMNVEV (reference sequence). This CDR3 reads CASSRDIGANVLTF. DNA for the CDR3: TGTGCCAGCAGTCGGGACATTGGGGCCAACGTCCTGACTTTC.

Turning to this clone: The sample contains more than one DNA sequence encoding this CDR3. The genes are TRBV5-6 and TRBJ2-7; D is unclear. The germline V gene has CDR1 SGHDT and CDR2 YYEEEE. The CDR3 sequence is 14 residues long. Trimming took 0 bases from V and 3 from J, leaving 10 bases between them. CDR3 coding DNA: TGTGCCAGCAGCTTGGGACTGGCGTACTACGAGCAGTACTTC. Translating gives CASSLGLAYYEQYF.

This clone has a single count. This sequence joins TRBV2 and TRBJ2-7, with D tentatively TRBD1 (5 bases). The CDR3 sequence is 15 residues long. Germline-derived CDR1 and CDR2 are SNHLY and FYNNEI. V dropped 7 bases and J dropped 1 base, with 17 bases sitting between them. The CDR3 DNA reads TGTGCCAGCACGCAGGACAAAAGTAAATCCTACGAGCAGTACTTC. It translates to CASTQDKSKSYEQYF.

V is TRBV10-1 and J is TRBJ2-3, with 9 positions matching TRBD2. V lost 2 bases and J lost 4; bases outside the gene matches: 4. The CDR3 spans 15 residues. Germline V CDR1 and CDR2: WNHNN, SYGVQD (reference sequence). The CDR3 spells CASSEGGREADTQYF. DNA for the CDR3: TGCGCCAGCAGTGAGGGCGGGAGGGAAGCAGATACGCAGTATTTT.

V usage is TRBV5-8 and J usage is TRBJ2-3; 11 bases align to TRBD2. The germline gives CDR1 SGHTS, CDR2 YDEGEE. V trimming: 4 bases; J trimming: 5 bases; junction bases outside the gene matches: 3. The CDR3 extends over 14 amino acids. In nucleotides, the CDR3 is TGTGCCAGCAGCCTAGGACTAGCGGGAGATACGCAGTATTTT. Amino acid sequence: CASSLGLAGDTQYF.

The rearrangement uses TRBV6-6 and TRBJ2-7; 7 bases map to TRBD2. Germline V gives CDR1 MNHNY, CDR2 SVGAGI (reference sequence). The CDR3 contains 15 residues. V was clipped by 4 bases and J by 0 bases; unmatched bases: 6. CDR3 in amino acids: CASSFFSGPSYEQYF. CDR3 bases: TGTGCCAGCAGTTTTTTTAGCGGGCCCTCCTACGAGCAGTACTTC.

V is TRBV30 and J is TRBJ2-1; a possible D gene is TRBD1 (5 bases). Germline assignment: CDR1 GTSNPN and CDR2 SVGIG (reference sequence). Trimming shortened V by 4 bases and J by 5 bases, and 12 bases separated the two germline ends. This CDR3 comprises 13 residues. The CDR3 sequence is CAWTGIPNNEQFF. For the CDR3, the DNA is TGTGCCTGGACAGGGATACCGAACAATGAGCAGTTCTTC. The variable domain in full, with the rest retrieved from reference TRBV30 and TRBJ2-1, is SQTIHQWPATLVQPVGSPLSLECTVEGTSNPNLYWYRQAAGRGLQLLFYSVGIGQISSEVPQNLSASRPQDRQFILSSKKLLLSDSGFYLCAWTGIPNNEQFFGPGTRLTVL.

The rearrangement joins TRBV5-1 to TRBJ2-5, with D uncertain. This CDR3 spans 12 amino acids. Germline assignment: CDR1 SGHRS and CDR2 YFSETQ. V was trimmed by 1 base and J by 1 base, leaving 2 bases between them. This chain's CDR3 is CASSLTQETQYF. CDR3 nucleotide sequence: TGCGCCAGCAGCTTGACCCAAGAGACCCAGTACTTC.

The chain uses TRBV5-4 and TRBJ2-2; D may be TRBD2 (5 bases). V was cut by 4 bases and J by 5 bases, with 12 bases left in between. Germline assignment: CDR1 SGHNT and CDR2 YYREEE (reference sequence). The CDR3 covers 14 residues. The DNA of the CDR3 is TGTGCCAGCAGCGCTGGAGGTAGTACCGGGGAGCTGTTTTTT. This gives the protein CASSAGGSTGELFF.

The chain joins TRBV11-2 to TRBJ2-5; D perhaps matches TRBD1 (5 bases). The V and J ends lost 6 bases and 5 bases respectively, with 16 bases between them. CDR1 and CDR2 (germline): SGHAT, FQNNGV. The CDR3 totals 14 residues. The CDR3 protein is CASRQGAMVETQYF. The CDR3 coding sequence is TGTGCCAGCAGACAAGGGGCAATGGTTGAGACCCAGTACTTC.

The rearrangement links TRBV28 to TRBJ2-7; tentative D call: TRBD2 (5 bases). There are 13 residues in the CDR3. V dropped 6 bases and J dropped 4 bases, with 13 bases sitting between them. CDR1 is MDHEN, CDR2 SYDVKM, per germline. The CDR3 spells CASRLGGRYEQYF. The DNA for the CDR3 is TGTGCCAGCAGACTCGGTGGGAGATACGAGCAGTACTTC. Supplemented by reference TRBV28 and TRBJ2-7, the full variable domain reads DVKVTQSSRYLVKRTGEKVFLECVQDMDHENMFWYRQDPGLGLRLIYFSYDVKMKEKGDIPEGYSVSREKKERFSLILESASTNQTSMYLCASRLGGRYEQYFGPGTRLTVT.

This chain links TRBV28 with TRBJ1-3; D is unclear. The V end was cut by 3 bases, the J end by 0 bases, with 6 bases between. CDR1 and CDR2 (germline): MDHEN, SYDVKM. There are 14 residues in the CDR3. The CDR3 sequence: CASSFGISGNTIYF. The DNA of the CDR3 is TGTGCCAGCAGTTTCGGGATCTCTGGAAACACCATATATTTT.

V gene TRBV9 combines with J gene TRBJ2-3; D is uncertain. Germline CDR1 and CDR2: SGDLS and YYNGEE. The CDR3 is 13 residues long. Trimming left V 0 bases short and J 3 bases short, with 5 bases between. The CDR3 here is CASSVAQTDTQYF. CDR3 in DNA: TGTGCCAGCAGCGTAGCCCAAACAGATACGCAGTATTTT.

V and J are TRBV2 and TRBJ2-3; the D gene is possibly TRBD2 (5 bases). The CDR3 runs to 13 residues. The V gene lost 8 bases and the J gene lost 3 bases, with 12 bases spanning the gap. Germline assignment: CDR1 SNHLY and CDR2 FYNNEI. This CDR3 is CASVEGFTDTQYF. DNA for the CDR3: TGTGCCAGCGTAGAGGGTTTTACAGATACGCAGTATTTT.

The rearrangement uses TRBV4-3 and TRBJ2-2; 7 bases match TRBD2. V gave up 0 bases and J gave up 7 bases; unmatched junction bases: 2. CDR1 and CDR2 from the germline V gene are LGHNA and YSLEER. This CDR3 region has 14 residues. In DNA, the CDR3 is TGCGCCAGCAGCCAAGAATGGGGGGGCGGGGAGCTGTTTTTT. This gives the protein CASSQEWGGGELFF.

The chain links TRBV4-3 to TRBJ2-2, with 11 positions matching TRBD2. After removal of 2 bases from V and 6 bases from J, the junction contained 14 bases not matched to a gene. CDR1 is LGHNA and CDR2 is YSLEER in the germline V gene. This CDR3 region has 19 residues. The CDR3 protein is CASSQLLPHPSGGSGELFF. In DNA form, the CDR3 reads TGCGCCAGCAGCCAACTCCTCCCCCACCCTAGCGGGGGGTCCGGGGAGCTGTTTTTT.

CDR3 amino acids: CASSYSIQPVYGYTF. The CDR3 bases are TGTGCCAGCAGTTACTCGATCCAGCCAGTCTATGGCTACACCTTC. The rearrangement links TRBV6-5 to TRBJ1-2; D remains ambiguous. The CDR3 is made up of 15 amino acids. The ends were cut back, 0 bases at V and 4 bases at J, with 12 bases in the middle. Germline CDR1 and CDR2: MNHEY and SVGAGI.